This T cell receptor (beta chain) stems from a study of T cell responses to AZD1222 COVID-19 vaccine. V lost 4 bases and J 5 bases, leaving 9 bases between the germline ends. The germline V gene encodes CDR1 GTSNPN and CDR2 SVGIG (reference sequence). The CDR3 has 13 residues. Notes on this clone: Its antigen is not identified.

Findings and caveats of the study: Possibly, clonal diversity was underestimated; donors were largely white British and included more females. Baseline seropositives among AZD1222 recipients totaled only 5 to 7.

The data were produced by immunoSEQ multiplex PCR, yet TCRdb's version contains in-frame clones alone and is incomplete. This table holds 80,000 to 90,000 clones, roughly 94% found once. The gene calls are TRBV30 and TRBJ1-6; D gene uncertain. The clonotype was recovered from an adult in good health. The sequencing used peripheral blood, collected on day 0 of AZD1222 vaccination. This chain's CDR3 is CAWIGSNNSPLHF. The CDR3 coding sequence is TGTGCCTGGATTGGCAGTAATAATTCACCCCTCCACTTT.